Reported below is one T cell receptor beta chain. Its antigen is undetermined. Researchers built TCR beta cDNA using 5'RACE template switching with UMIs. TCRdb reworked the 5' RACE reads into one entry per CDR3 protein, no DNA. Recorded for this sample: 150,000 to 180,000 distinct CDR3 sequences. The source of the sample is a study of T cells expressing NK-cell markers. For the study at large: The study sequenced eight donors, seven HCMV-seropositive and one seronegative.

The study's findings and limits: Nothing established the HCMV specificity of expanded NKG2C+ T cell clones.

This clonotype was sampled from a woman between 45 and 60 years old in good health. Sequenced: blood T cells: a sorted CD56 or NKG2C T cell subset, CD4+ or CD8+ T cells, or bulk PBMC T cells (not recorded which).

The CDR3 spells CASSWADSYEQYF. This rearrangement joins TRBV4-1 to TRBJ2-7. Germline-derived CDR1 and CDR2 are MGHRA and YSYEKL. This CDR3 region has 13 residues.